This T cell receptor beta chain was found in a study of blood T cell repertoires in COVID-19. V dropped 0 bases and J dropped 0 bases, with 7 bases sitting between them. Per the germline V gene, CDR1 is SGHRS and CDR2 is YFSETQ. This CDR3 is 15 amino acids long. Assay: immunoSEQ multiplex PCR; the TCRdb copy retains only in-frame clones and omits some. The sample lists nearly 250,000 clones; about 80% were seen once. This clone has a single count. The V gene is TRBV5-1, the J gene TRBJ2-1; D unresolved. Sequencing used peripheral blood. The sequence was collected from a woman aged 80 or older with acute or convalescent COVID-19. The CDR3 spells CASSLVLSSYNEQFF. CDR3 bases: TGCGCCAGCAGCTTGGTACTGAGCTCCTACAATGAGCAGTTCTTC.